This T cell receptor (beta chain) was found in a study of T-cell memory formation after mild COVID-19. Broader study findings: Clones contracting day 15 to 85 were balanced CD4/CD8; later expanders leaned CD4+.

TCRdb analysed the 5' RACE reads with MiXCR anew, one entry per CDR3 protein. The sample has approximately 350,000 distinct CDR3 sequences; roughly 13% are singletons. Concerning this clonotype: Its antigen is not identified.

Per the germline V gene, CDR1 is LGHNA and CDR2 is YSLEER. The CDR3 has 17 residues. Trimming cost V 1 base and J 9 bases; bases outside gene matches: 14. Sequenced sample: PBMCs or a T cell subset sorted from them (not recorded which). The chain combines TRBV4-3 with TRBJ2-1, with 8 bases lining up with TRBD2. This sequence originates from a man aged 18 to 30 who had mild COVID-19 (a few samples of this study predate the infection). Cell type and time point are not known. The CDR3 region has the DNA TGCGCCAGCAGCCAAGCCGGGACTAGTCACTCCGCGGGTGAGCAGTTCTTC. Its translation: CASSQAGTSHSAGEQFF.